The source of this TCR beta chain is a study of shared clonotypes between healthy human individuals. Study overall: A donor's plate count was three for CD4 naive and three for CD4 memory; CD8 naive had two and CD8 memory one. Study results and caveats: It was observed that roughly 5% of naive CD4 clonotypes were shared across a handful of donors.

The CDR3 spans 13 residues. The germline V gene encodes CDR1 SQVTM and CDR2 ANQGSEA. Turning to this clone: Its antigen is unidentified.

Method: immunoSEQ multiplex PCR; TCRdb's copy keeps in-frame clones and lacks some. Here the sample spans about 1.5 million clones, roughly 98% being singletons. Memory CD4+ cells were the fraction left after CD45RA+ naive selection. The sequencing sample was made of naive CD4+ T cells sorted from blood. The subset denotes: CD45RA+ positively selected. This rearrangement joins TRBV29-1 to TRBJ2-1; D not certain. The source is a man younger than 45 in good health. CDR3 sequence: CRVGRNQNNEQFF. CDR3 DNA sequence: TGCAGAGTGGGCCGGAATCAGAACAATGAGCAGTTCTTC.